One sample yielded the 23 T cell receptor beta chains listed below, sequenced in a study of beta chain features in type 1 diabetes. Sequenced material consisted of expressed TCRB transcripts (all of the isolated RNA was reverse transcribed). Assay: immunoSEQ multiplex PCR; the TCRdb copy retains only in-frame clones and omits some. The repertoire holds about 150,000 clones, with 8.5% to 14% as singletons. The sequencing input was central memory CD4+ T cells from blood. The receptors here all came from a man younger than 35 in good health.

This clone was seen a single time. The J gene is TRBJ2-1, the V gene TRBV25-1; 10 nucleotides agree with TRBD1. Per the germline V gene, CDR1 is MGHDK and CDR2 is SYGVNS. CDR3 length equals 15 residues. The V gene end was trimmed by 4 bases and the J gene end by 8 bases; junction bases not matched to a gene: 8. CDR3 loop: CASSGGGTGVHEQFF. The DNA for the CDR3 is TGTGCCAGCAGTGGAGGCGGGACAGGGGTCCATGAGCAGTTCTTC.

V gene TRBV10-3 combines with J gene TRBJ2-3; D is undetermined. Looked up from germline, CDR1 is ENHRY and CDR2 is SYGVKD. V was shortened by 5 bases and J by 4 bases, with 16 bases between the two germline ends. This CDR3 comprises 15 residues. For the CDR3, the DNA is TGTGCCATCAGTTTTGGTACAATAAGCGCAGATACGCAGTATTTT. Protein product: CAISFGTISADTQYF.

This rearrangement joins TRBV7-2 to TRBJ2-3; 8 bases line up with TRBD1. The junction had 12 bases not matched to a gene; V was cut back by 5 bases and J by 11 bases. The CDR3 runs to 14 residues. Germline loops: CDR1 SGHTA, CDR2 FQGNSA. The CDR3 spells CASSPNSQGAMQYF. The CDR3 bases are TGTGCCAGCAGCCCTAACTCCCAGGGGGCCATGCAGTATTTT.

The chain couples TRBV7-9 to TRBJ1-1; no firm D call. Trimming took off 2 bases at V and 2 bases at J, with 6 bases between the two ends. The CDR3 totals 13 residues. Germline assignment: CDR1 SEHNR and CDR2 FQNEAQ (reference sequence). CDR3 coding DNA: TGTGCCAGCAGCTTACTGCAAAACACTGAAGCTTTCTTT. It specifies CASSLLQNTEAFF.

This clone has only a few counts. The gene calls are TRBV9 and TRBJ2-2; D possibly corresponds to TRBD2 (5 bases). Trimming removed 7 bases at V and 2 bases at J, with 9 bases between. The CDR3 length is 13 residues. Per the germline V gene, CDR1 is SGDLS and CDR2 is YYNGEE. CDR3: CASQAANTGELFF. For the CDR3, the DNA is TGTGCCAGCCAAGCGGCAAACACCGGGGAGCTGTTTTTT.

This clone was picked up a small number of times. The rearrangement uses TRBV5-6 and TRBJ2-3; maybe TRBD2 (6 bases). The CDR3 has 18 amino acids. From germline, CDR1 is SGHDT and CDR2 YYEEEE. The V gene lost 0 bases and the J gene lost 7 bases, with 24 bases spanning the gap. CDR3 sequence (DNA): TGTGCCAGCAGCTTGGTTCGAGGAGGGCAGGGCGCACAAAATACGCAGTATTTT. It codes for CASSLVRGGQGAQNTQYF.

This clone has just a few counts. The chain links TRBV7-9 to TRBJ1-6; the D is unclear. This CDR3 comprises 14 residues. The ends were cut back, 5 bases at V and 9 bases at J, with 14 bases in the middle. Germline-derived CDR1 and CDR2 are SEHNR and FQNEAQ (reference sequence). CDR3 DNA: TGTGCCAGCAGCGAAAGGAGTTCAGTTTCACCCCTCCACTTT. Protein: CASSERSSVSPLHF.

Only a few counts were recorded for this clone. The V gene is TRBV18, the J gene TRBJ1-5; possible D gene TRBD1, 5 bases. Trimming removed 2 bases at V and 7 bases at J, with 15 bases between. The germline gives CDR1 KGHSH, CDR2 LQKENI. The CDR3 is made up of 15 amino acids. The CDR3 protein is CASSPGGQGGQPQHF. The CDR3 DNA reads as TGTGCCAGCTCACCAGGAGGGCAGGGCGGACAGCCCCAGCATTTT.

This clone was recorded a few times. The chain employs TRBV19 and TRBJ1-2; weak D call: TRBD1 (6 bases). The CDR3 totals 14 residues. Germline CDR1 and CDR2: LNHDA and SQIVND (reference sequence). V dropped 4 bases and J dropped 4 bases, with 13 bases sitting between them. The CDR3 DNA reads as TGTGCCAGTAGTAGAAACAGGGTCCTCTATGGCTACACCTTC. It translates to CASSRNRVLYGYTF.

This clone has a handful of counts. With a much larger clone just one base away, this may be a read error. The chain carries TRBV28 and TRBJ2-3; the D is unclear. The CDR3 spans 12 residues. V lost 1 base, J lost 2 bases, and 1 base lay in between. The germline V gene has CDR1 MDHEN and CDR2 SYDVKM. CDR3 protein: CASSLYTDTQYF. CDR3 in DNA: TGTGCCAGCAGTTTATACACAGATACGCAGTATTTT.

This chain uses TRBV7-2 with TRBJ1-6; no definite D call. The CDR3 contains 12 residues. The germline V gene has CDR1 SGHTA and CDR2 FQGNSA. Trimming took off 7 bases at V and 9 bases at J, with 10 bases between the two ends. The CDR3, as DNA: TGTGCCAGCACCTTGCTTGGTTCACCCCTCCACTTT. Translated: CASTLLGSPLHF.

This clone was counted between two and nine times. The same CDR3 is also encoded by other DNA sequences in this sample. The rearrangement uses TRBV7-2 and TRBJ2-5; D is undetermined. CDR3 length: 11 residues. The germline gives CDR1 SGHTA, CDR2 FQGNSA. The ends were cut back, 4 bases at V and 5 bases at J, with 5 bases in the middle. CDR3 DNA: TGTGCCAGCAGCTCGCGGGAGACCCAGTACTTC. Its protein product is CASSSRETQYF. The variable domain in full, with the rest retrieved from reference TRBV7-2 and TRBJ2-5, is GAGVSQSPSNKVTEKGKDVELRCDPISGHTALYWYRQSLGQGLEFLIYFQGNSAPDKSGLPSDRFSAERTGGSVSTLTIQRTQQEDSAVYLCASSSRETQYFGPGTRLLVL.

This clone was seen only a few times. The chain joins TRBV10-3 to TRBJ2-7, with TRBD1 matching 9 bases. The V gene end was trimmed by 6 bases and the J gene end by 5 bases; junction bases not matched to a gene: 2. Germline V gene sequence: CDR1 ENHRY, CDR2 SYGVKD. The CDR3 sequence is 12 residues long. The CDR3 coding sequence is TGTGCCATCAGGGACAGGGGTGACGAGCAGTACTTC. It translates to CAIRDRGDEQYF.

The J gene is TRBJ1-4, the V gene TRBV25-1; tentatively, D is TRBD1 (5 bases). V shed 1 base and J shed 13 bases, with 13 bases lying between them. The germline V gene encodes CDR1 MGHDK and CDR2 SYGVNS. The CDR3 spans 13 residues. The CDR3 DNA sequence: TGTGCCAGCAGTGAATTCGGGGGTGCGAGACTGTTTTTT. Its translation is CASSEFGGARLFF.

This clone showed up just a few times. The chain employs TRBV1 and TRBJ1-1; the D segment call TRBD1 is taken from the table without a DNA check. TRBV1 is given as a pseudogene. The CDR3 totals 15 residues. CDR3 DNA sequence: TGCACCAGCAGCCAAGGACAGGGGCCTAGGGCTGAAGCTTTCTTT. This gives the protein CTSSQGQGPRAEAFF.

Turning to this clone: A much bigger clone sits one base away, suggesting this may be a read error. The V call is TRBV7-9, the J call TRBJ2-1; 7 bases map to TRBD1. CDR3 length: 14 residues. The germline gives CDR1 SEHNR, CDR2 FQNEAQ (reference sequence). Trimming at V came to 3 bases and at J to 3 bases, leaving 2 bases not matched to a gene. The CDR3 coding sequence is TGTGCCAGCAGCTTGGGACAGTTCTACAATGAGCAGTTCTTC. It translates to CASSLGQFYNEQFF. Variable domain in full (rest from reference TRBV7-9 and TRBJ2-1): DTGVSQNPRHKITKRGQNVTFRCDPISEHNRLYWYRQTLGQGPEFLTYFQNEAQLEKSRLLSDRFSAERPKGSFSTLEIQRTEQGDSAMYLCASSLGQFYNEQFFGPGTRLTVL.

Only a few counts were recorded for this clone. The gene calls are TRBV2 and TRBJ1-2, with D perhaps matching TRBD1 (6 bases). Looked up from germline, CDR1 is SNHLY and CDR2 is FYNNEI. Trimming took 7 bases from V and 5 from J, leaving 8 bases between them. CDR3 length: 11 amino acids. The DNA of the CDR3 is TGTGCCAGCACCCAGGGGTATGGCTACACCTTC. It encodes CASTQGYGYTF.

This clone was counted ten times or more. The J gene is TRBJ2-3, the V gene TRBV7-6; 9 nucleotides agree with TRBD1. After removal of 3 bases from V and 1 base from J, the junction contained 2 bases not matched to a gene. CDR3 length: 15 amino acids. Germline V gene data show CDR1 as SGHVS and CDR2 as FNYEAQ. In DNA form, the CDR3 reads TGTGCCAGCAGCTTGCGGACAGGGGGCACAGATACGCAGTATTTT. This encodes CASSLRTGGTDTQYF.

DNA of the CDR3: TGTGCCAGCAGTCCCGGGACAGGGGCCCAGACCCAGTACTTC. Protein: CASSPGTGAQTQYF. This sequence joins TRBV28 and TRBJ2-5; 10 nucleotides line up with TRBD1. The germline CDR1 and CDR2 sequences are MDHEN and SYDVKM. The CDR3 runs to 14 residues. Germline trimming cut 5 bases from V and 6 bases from J; bases unmatched to any gene: 6.

V gene TRBV4-3 combines with J gene TRBJ2-6; TRBD1 might be the D (5 bases). CDR3 length equals 18 residues. V lost 1 base, J lost 3 bases, and 16 bases lay in between. The germline CDR1 and CDR2 sequences are LGHNA and YSLEER. CDR3 DNA sequence: TGCGCCAGCAGCCAAGCATGGGTCAGGGTTCTTGGGGCCAACGTCCTGACTTTC. Translating it yields CASSQAWVRVLGANVLTF.

The chain recombines TRBV6-5 with TRBJ1-2; 7 bases line up with TRBD1. This CDR3 has 13 residues. Trimming took 6 bases from V and 7 from J; bases not matched to a gene: 8. CDR1 is MNHEY, CDR2 SVGAGI, per germline. The CDR3 region is CASSAGTASGYTF. The CDR3 nucleotides are TGTGCCAGCAGCGCCGGGACAGCGAGTGGCTACACCTTC.

Only a few counts were recorded for this clone. This chain joins TRBV9 and TRBJ2-1; the D is unclear. The CDR3 has 14 amino acids. Per germline, CDR1 SGDLS and CDR2 YYNGEE. The V end was cut by 3 bases, the J end by 3 bases, with 10 bases between. The CDR3 DNA sequence: TGTGCCAGCAGCGCCGCCAGTCTCTACAATGAGCAGTTCTTC. Its translation is CASSAASLYNEQFF.

This clone has more than one count but fewer than ten. The chain combines TRBV10-3 with TRBJ2-7, with 10 bases that match TRBD1. The CDR3 sequence is 13 residues long. The trim removed 11 bases at V and 1 base at J, leaving 5 bases unmatched. From germline, CDR1 is ENHRY and CDR2 SYGVKD. CDR3 sequence (DNA): TGTGCCTCGAGACAGGGGGCTTCCTACGAGCAGTACTTC. Translated: CASRQGASYEQYF.